These T cell receptor beta chains were read from a single sample in a study of T cell responses to AZD1222 COVID-19 vaccine. Sequenced by immunoSEQ multiplex PCR; TCRdb stores in-frame clones only, minus some. The sample has just under 90,000 clones, over 75% seen once; the top ten hold approximately 5.1%. Specimen: peripheral blood, collected 28 days after the second AZD1222 dose. These receptors came from an adult who received the AZD1222 COVID-19 vaccine. The CDR3 runs from the conserved cysteine through the conserved F or W. D genes are given only for firm matches. Clone size, where shown, is once, few, many, or a class for clones that have expanded.

clone_size j_call d_call v_call cdr3_aa cdr3_nt
. TRBJ1-2 TRBD1 TRBV27 CASSRDRVGGYTF TGTGCCAGCAGTAGGGACAGGGTAGGCGGCTACACCTTC
. TRBJ2-1 . TRBV19 CASSPPGWEQFF TGTGCCAGTAGTCCCCCAGGGTGGGAGCAGTTCTTC
. TRBJ1-3 . TRBV11-2 CASSLRGGAGNTIYF TGTGCCAGCAGCTTACGGGGGGGAGCTGGAAACACCATATATTTT
once TRBJ2-4 . TRBV2 CASSETRTGWENIQYF TGTGCCAGCAGTGAAACTAGGACGGGTTGGGAAAACATTCAGTACTTC
once TRBJ1-1 . TRBV7-9 CASSLSGTSNTEAFF TGTGCCAGCAGCCTATCCGGGACATCGAACACTGAAGCTTTCTTT
. TRBJ1-1 . TRBV6-5 CASSLGTEAFF TGTGCCAGCTCGTTGGGCACTGAAGCTTTCTTT
. TRBJ1-1 . TRBV4-1 CASSQDLTVRTTEAFF TGCGCCAGCAGCCAAGACCTGACAGTTAGAACCACTGAAGCTTTCTTT
. TRBJ1-2 TRBD1 TRBV23-1 CASSQSFYLGQGRGYTF TGCGCCAGCAGTCAATCATTTTATCTGGGACAGGGTCGAGGCTACACCTTC
. TRBJ1-2 TRBD1 TRBV9 CASSVGGQGGNYGYTF TGTGCCAGCAGCGTAGGGGGACAGGGTGGTAACTATGGCTACACCTTC
. TRBJ2-7 TRBD1 TRBV6-2/TRBV6-3 CASSYQGVYEQYF TGTGCCAGCAGTTACCAGGGGGTGTACGAGCAGTACTTC
. TRBJ1-3 . TRBV6-6 CASSRSGTGNTIYF TGTGCCAGCAGCAGGAGCGGAACAGGAAACACCATATATTTT
. TRBJ1-1 . TRBV19 CASNQNTEAFF TGTGCCAGTAATCAGAACACTGAAGCTTTCTTT
once TRBJ1-1 . TRBV5-1 CASRIPGRDTEAFF TGCGCCAGCAGAATCCCGGGTAGGGACACTGAAGCTTTCTTT
. TRBJ1-2 TRBD1 TRBV7-3 CASSLGQGYGYTF TGTGCCAGCAGCTTAGGACAGGGGTATGGCTACACCTTC
. TRBJ1-1 TRBD1 TRBV5-1 CASSEGAGTTEAFF TGCGCCAGCAGCGAGGGGGCAGGGACGACTGAAGCTTTCTTT
few TRBJ1-2 . TRBV27 CASSRRERNGYTF TGTGCCAGCAGTAGGAGGGAGAGGAATGGCTACACCTTC
. TRBJ1-2 . TRBV4-1 CASSQVGAYGYTF TGCGCCAGCAGCCAAGTAGGGGCTTATGGCTACACCTTC
. TRBJ2-1 . TRBV6-4 CASSDPRGKQFF TGTGCCAGCAGTGACCCCCGCGGGAAGCAGTTCTTC
. TRBJ1-1 . TRBV2 CASSEGFGGWSEAFF TGTGCCAGCAGTGAAGGTTTTGGGGGTTGGAGTGAAGCTTTCTTT
once TRBJ2-7 . TRBV11-2 CASSPLDSYEQYF TGTGCCAGCAGCCCTCTCGACAGCTACGAGCAGTACTTC
. TRBJ2-7 TRBD2 TRBV30 CAARLAGALEQYF TGTGCCGCCCGACTAGCGGGGGCCCTTGAGCAGTACTTC
. TRBJ1-1 . TRBV30 CAWSLTGAEAFF TGTGCCTGGAGTTTGACGGGGGCTGAAGCTTTCTTT
. TRBJ2-3 . TRBV21-1 CASSKEASTYPFSTDTQYF TGTGCCAGCAGCAAAGAGGCATCGACGTATCCTTTCAGCACAGATACGCAGTATTTT
once TRBJ1-2 . TRBV19 CASRPFGLRDGYTF TGTGCCAGTAGACCATTCGGCCTTAGGGACGGCTACACCTTC
. TRBJ1-1 . TRBV5-1 CASSFTLNTEAFF TGCGCCAGCAGCTTCACCCTGAACACTGAAGCTTTCTTT
. TRBJ2-7 . TRBV6-1 CASSVRGLMGAHEQYF TGTGCCAGCAGTGTTCGCGGGCTCATGGGAGCCCACGAGCAGTACTTC
. TRBJ2-1 TRBD2 TRBV9 CASSSSGSSYNEQFF TGTGCCAGCAGCTCCAGCGGGAGCTCCTACAATGAGCAGTTCTTC
. TRBJ1-4 . TRBV15 CATSYTPDSIRGVTNEKLFF TGTGCCACCAGCTATACGCCTGACAGCATACGTGGTGTAACTAATGAAAAACTGTTTTTT
. TRBJ1-1 . TRBV19 CASSLAGRGNTEAFF TGTGCCAGTAGTTTGGCGGGCAGGGGAAACACTGAAGCTTTCTTT
. TRBJ1-5 . TRBV27 CASSPSGGESNQPQHF TGTGCCAGCAGTCCCTCGGGAGGGGAGTCCAATCAGCCCCAGCATTTT
. TRBJ1-3 . TRBV28 CASSLGGAEGNTIYF TGTGCCAGCAGTCTTGGGGGGGCCGAAGGAAACACCATATATTTT
. TRBJ1-2 . TRBV29-1 CSVDSGRGHTF TGCAGCGTCGATTCGGGAAGGGGTCACACCTTC
. TRBJ2-3 . TRBV30 CAWSVQGLGDTQYF TGTGCCTGGAGTGTACAGGGCTTGGGAGATACGCAGTATTTT
. TRBJ2-2 . TRBV9 CASSVVDILNTGELFF TGTGCCAGCAGCGTCGTGGACATCCTGAACACCGGGGAGCTGTTTTTT
few TRBJ1-6 TRBD1 TRBV28 CASRPQGIYNSPLHF TGTGCCAGCAGGCCACAGGGGATCTATAATTCACCCCTCCACTTT
. TRBJ2-5 . TRBV6-5 CASSYVSQETQYF TGTGCCAGCAGTTACGTCTCACAAGAGACCCAGTACTTC
. TRBJ1-4 . TRBV5-1 CARPRDASSEKLFF TGCGCCAGACCGAGGGACGCCTCGTCGGAAAAACTGTTTTTT
. TRBJ1-6 TRBD1 TRBV4-3 CASSQEDRGWSNSPLHF TGCGCCAGCAGCCAAGAGGACAGGGGATGGAGTAATTCACCCCTCCACTTT
. TRBJ1-1 TRBD1 TRBV4-1 CASSQGQAYMNTEAFF TGCGCCAGCAGCCAGGGACAGGCCTACATGAACACTGAAGCTTTCTTT
. TRBJ1-1 . TRBV7-3 CASSQFGGNTEAFF TGTGCCAGCAGCCAATTCGGGGGGAACACTGAAGCTTTCTTT
. TRBJ1-6 TRBD1 TRBV28 CASSFSRDRASPLHF TGTGCCAGCAGTTTCAGCCGGGACAGGGCCTCACCCCTCCACTTT
. TRBJ1-5 . TRBV7-3 CASSLMPDQPQHF TGTGCCAGCAGCTTAATGCCGGATCAGCCCCAGCATTTT
few TRBJ1-2 . TRBV28 CASSSSAGSF TGTGCCAGCAGCTCGTCTGCGGGGAGTTTC